In this sample, the clone carrying this T cell receptor (beta chain) turned up a few times. Antigen specificity is unknown. This sample stems from a study of vaccination and CD4 T cells after COVID-19. The germline CDR1 and CDR2 sequences are SGHRS and YFSETQ. The CDR3 is made up of 14 amino acids. Trimming removed 6 bases from V and 3 bases from J; junction bases left unmatched: 8. Study observations and caveats: Investigators enrolled relatively few convalescent patients and included no early post-infection timepoints.

With the Oncomine TCR Beta short-read assay, DNA from cultured CD4+ T cells was sequenced. TCRdb independently ran MiXCR on the PCR reads; one entry per CDR3 protein. The table has more than 7,500 distinct CDR3 sequences, about 50% seen once. The treatment denotes: approximately 9-day PBMC culture with coronavirus spike peptide pools or control peptides (ViraFEST assay). Harvesting of the unexposed donor's CD4+ T cells predated the COVID-19 pandemic (2011-2018). ViraFEST relied on peptide pools to expand antigen-specific T cells; the TCRs were sequenced afterward. Sequencing was performed on CD4+ T cells from blood, cultured in vitro. The chain combines TRBV5-1 with TRBJ1-1, with 7 bases lining up with TRBD1. This clonotype was obtained from a human donor in good health. The CDR3 DNA follows: TGCGCCAGCAACCTACAGGGGTGGGACACTGAAGCTTTCTTT. It specifies CASNLQGWDTEAFF.